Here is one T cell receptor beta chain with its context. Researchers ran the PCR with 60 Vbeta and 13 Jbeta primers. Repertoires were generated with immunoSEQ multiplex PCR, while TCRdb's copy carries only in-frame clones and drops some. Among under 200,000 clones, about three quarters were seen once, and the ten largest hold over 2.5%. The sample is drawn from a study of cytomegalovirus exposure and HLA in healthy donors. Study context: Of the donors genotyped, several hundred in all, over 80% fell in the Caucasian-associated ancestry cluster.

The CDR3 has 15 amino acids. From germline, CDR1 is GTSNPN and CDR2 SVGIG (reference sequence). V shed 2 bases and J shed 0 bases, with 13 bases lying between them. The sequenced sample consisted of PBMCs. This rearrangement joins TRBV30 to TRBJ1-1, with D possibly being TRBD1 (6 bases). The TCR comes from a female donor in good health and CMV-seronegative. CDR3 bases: TGTGCCTGGAGTCACCCCCGACAGGTGAACACTGAAGCTTTCTTT. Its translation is CAWSHPRQVNTEAFF. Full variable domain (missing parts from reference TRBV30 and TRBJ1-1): SQTIHQWPATLVQPVGSPLSLECTVEGTSNPNLYWYRQAAGRGLQLLFYSVGIGQISSEVPQNLSASRPQDRQFILSSKKLLLSDSGFYLCAWSHPRQVNTEAFFGQGTRLTVV.